Each of the 25 T cell receptor beta chains below was sequenced from the same sample in a study of shared T cell receptors in the human thymus. Clones were read by immunoSEQ multiplex PCR, and TCRdb kept only the in-frame ones, dropping some. The data show 500,000 to 550,000 clones, approximately 80% seen once. These data also featured in a second study, about human thymus T cells.

Sequenced: thymocytes. Every receptor here comes from a boy under two years old with a congenital heart defect.

V is TRBV19 and J is TRBJ1-5; 11 bases agree with TRBD1. Germline V gene lookup returns CDR1 LNHDA and CDR2 SQIVND (reference sequence). The CDR3 is 15 amino acids. The ends lost 5 bases at V and 3 bases at J; junction bases unmatched: 3. CDR3 residues: CASSGGQGDNQPQHF. CDR3 DNA sequence: TGTGCCAGTAGTGGGGGACAGGGGGACAATCAGCCCCAGCATTTT. Full variable domain (missing parts from reference TRBV19 and TRBJ1-5): DGGITQSPKYLFRKEGQNVTLSCEQNLNHDAMYWYRQDPGQGLRLIYYSQIVNDFQKGDIAEGYSVSREKKESFPLTVTSAQKNPTAFYLCASSGGQGDNQPQHFGDGTRLSIL.

This chain connects TRBV7-9 to TRBJ2-7; possibly TRBD2 for D (6 bases). The CDR3 runs 16 residues. Germline CDR1 and CDR2: SEHNR and FQNEAQ (reference sequence). Between the trimmed V and J ends, which lost 5 bases and 0 bases, there was a span of 17 bases. CDR3 protein: CASSPGWEALSYEQYF. DNA of the CDR3: TGTGCCAGCAGCCCCGGTTGGGAGGCCCTCTCCTACGAGCAGTACTTC.

V is TRBV4-3 and J is TRBJ2-3, with 7 bases aligning to TRBD2. V gave up 3 bases and J gave up 7 bases; unmatched junction bases: 13. The CDR3 is 16 amino acids. Germline-derived CDR1 and CDR2 are LGHNA and YSLEER. CDR3 amino acids: CASSQFPGRENHTQYF. CDR3 DNA: TGCGCCAGCAGCCAGTTCCCCGGGCGGGAGAACCATACGCAGTATTTT.

The chain has TRBV10-3 and TRBJ2-7, with 10 nucleotides matching TRBD2. Germline V gene sequence: CDR1 ENHRY, CDR2 SYGVKD. This CDR3 comprises 18 residues. The V segment lost 0 bases and the J segment 5 bases; nucleotides outside the gene matches: 13. The CDR3 nucleotides are TGTGCCATCAGTGAGTCGACTGGGCTAGCGGGAGTTCAGAACGAGCAGTACTTC. This codes for CAISESTGLAGVQNEQYF.

The CDR3, as DNA: TGTGCCATCAGTGAAAAGGGACTAGCGGGAGTTGCGACCGGGGAGCTGTTTTTT. This gives the protein CAISEKGLAGVATGELFF. The chain combines TRBV10-3 with TRBJ2-2; 14 positions agree with TRBD2. This CDR3 has 18 amino acids. CDR1 and CDR2 from the germline V gene are ENHRY and SYGVKD. V shed 3 bases, J shed 5 bases, and the junction held 8 bases outside the gene matches.

The gene calls are TRBV15 and TRBJ1-5, with no clear D. Between the trimmed V and J ends, which lost 1 base and 5 bases, there was a span of 18 bases. The CDR3 extends over 17 amino acids. CDR1 and CDR2 (germline): LNHNV, YYDKDF (reference sequence). The CDR3, as DNA: TGTGCCACCAGCAGAGTAAGGAAGACAAAATTCTATCAGCCCCAGCATTTT. Translation gives CATSRVRKTKFYQPQHF. Looking up the rest from reference TRBV15 and TRBJ1-5 gives the full variable domain: DAMVIQNPRYQVTQFGKPVTLSCSQTLNHNVMYWYQQKSSQAPKLLFHYYDKDFNNEADTPDNFQSRRPNTSFCFLDIRSPGLGDTAMYLCATSRVRKTKFYQPQHFGDGTRLSIL.

The chain couples TRBV6-5 to TRBJ2-1, with 10 bases aligning to TRBD2. V trimming: 6 bases; J trimming: 10 bases; junction bases outside the gene matches: 9. CDR1 and CDR2 (germline): MNHEY, SVGAGI. CDR3 length: 14 amino acids. CDR3: CASRLLAGIKEQFF. CDR3 nucleotide sequence: TGTGCCAGCAGACTACTAGCGGGGATCAAGGAGCAGTTCTTC.

The CDR3 nucleotides read TGTGCCAGCAGCTTTACGGGAGACACTGAAGCTTTCTTT. This sequence encodes CASSFTGDTEAFF. The rearrangement links TRBV7-9 to TRBJ1-1, with D uncertain. Germline V gene sequence: CDR1 SEHNR, CDR2 FQNEAQ (reference sequence). Trimming took off 3 bases at V and 3 bases at J, with 8 bases between the two ends. The CDR3 runs to 13 residues. The full variable domain, in which reference TRBV7-9 and TRBJ1-1 provide the parts outside the CDR3, is DTGVSQNPRHKITKRGQNVTFRCDPISEHNRLYWYRQTLGQGPEFLTYFQNEAQLEKSRLLSDRFSAERPKGSFSTLEIQRTEQGDSAMYLCASSFTGDTEAFFGQGTRLTVV.

This chain uses TRBV4-3 with TRBJ2-7; possibly TRBD2 for D (6 bases). Trimming cost V 1 base and J 0 bases, with 16 bases left between them. CDR1 is LGHNA and CDR2 is YSLEER in the germline V gene. The CDR3 runs 17 residues. The CDR3 coding sequence is TGCGCCAGCAGCCAAGGGACGTCAAGCGGGCGCTCCTACGAGCAGTACTTC. It specifies CASSQGTSSGRSYEQYF.

This chain joins TRBV7-2 and TRBJ2-1, with D uncertain. The germline V gene encodes CDR1 SGHTA and CDR2 FQGNSA. V lost 2 bases, J lost 7 bases, and 12 bases lay in between. CDR3 length: 14 residues. The CDR3 loop is CASSLQQVRNEQFF. As DNA, the CDR3 is TGTGCCAGCAGCTTACAGCAGGTTCGGAATGAGCAGTTCTTC.

The rearrangement uses TRBV18 and TRBJ1-5; no firm D call. The V end was cut by 1 base, the J end by 3 bases, with 10 bases between. Germline V lookup: CDR1 KGHSH, CDR2 LQKENI. The CDR3 is 15 residues long. The CDR3 region is CASSPLAGDNQPQHF. Here the CDR3 DNA reads TGTGCCAGCTCACCACTTGCAGGCGACAATCAGCCCCAGCATTTT.

V and J are TRBV5-1 and TRBJ2-7, with 13 bases matching TRBD2. Germline V gene lookup returns CDR1 SGHRS and CDR2 YFSETQ. This CDR3 has 16 amino acids. V gave up 0 bases and J gave up 6 bases; unmatched junction bases: 6. This CDR3 reads CASSLGLAGGRREQYF. The CDR3 bases are TGCGCCAGCAGCTTGGGACTAGCGGGAGGAAGGCGCGAGCAGTACTTC.

The CDR3 reads CASSTRRDRVFNEQFF. The CDR3 DNA reads as TGCGCCAGCAGCACACGCCGGGACAGGGTGTTCAATGAGCAGTTCTTC. The chain combines TRBV5-1 with TRBJ2-1; the match to TRBD1 covers 9 bases. The V gene end was trimmed by 4 bases and the J gene end by 6 bases; junction bases not matched to a gene: 11. In germline, CDR1 is SGHRS, CDR2 YFSETQ. CDR3 length: 16 amino acids.

The rearrangement joins TRBV2 to TRBJ2-7; D ambiguous. V gave up 7 bases and J gave up 0 bases, with 4 bases separating them. The CDR3 spans 11 residues. CDR1 is SNHLY, CDR2 FYNNEI, per germline. CDR3 amino acids: CASTSSYEQYF. The CDR3 DNA sequence: TGTGCCAGCACCAGCTCCTACGAGCAGTACTTC.

The V call is TRBV5-1, the J call TRBJ1-1; no definite D call. There are 14 residues in the CDR3. V shed 4 bases and J shed 5 bases, with 15 bases lying between them. Germline CDR1 reads SGHRS; CDR2 reads YFSETQ. CDR3 bases: TGCGCCAGCAGCGGATACCACACGACAACTGAAGCTTTCTTT. The encoded protein is CASSGYHTTTEAFF.

This chain joins TRBV9 and TRBJ2-5; 8 nucleotides line up with TRBD1. The DNA end favors TRBJ2-7, so the J call may be wrong. The CDR3 consists of 14 residues. From germline, CDR1 is SGDLS and CDR2 YYNGEE. In DNA, the CDR3 is TGTGCCAGCAGCCCGGACAGGGTCCCCTACGAGCAGTACTTC. Translated, it gives CASSPDRVPYEQYF.

The chain carries TRBV6-1 and TRBJ2-7; maybe TRBD2 (6 bases). Trimming left V 1 base short and J 2 bases short, with 15 bases between. Germline-derived CDR1 and CDR2 are MNHNS and SASEGT. The CDR3 sequence is 16 residues long. The CDR3 sequence is CASSEVRRGPTYEQYF. DNA of the CDR3: TGTGCCAGCAGTGAAGTTCGGAGGGGCCCTACCTACGAGCAGTACTTC.

V usage is TRBV14 and J usage is TRBJ2-1; D possibly corresponds to TRBD2 (5 bases). Trimming shortened V by 4 bases and J by 8 bases, and 9 bases separated the two germline ends. CDR1 and CDR2 from the germline V gene are SGHDN and FVKESK. CDR3 length: 12 amino acids. CDR3 protein: CASSLDYDEQFF. The CDR3 DNA reads as TGTGCCAGCAGCCTAGACTATGATGAGCAGTTCTTC.

In nucleotides, the CDR3 is TGTGCCAGCAGTAAACAGGGGGCTGGCGGGGAGCTGTTTTTT. Amino acids: CASSKQGAGGELFF. V and J are TRBV6-5 and TRBJ2-2; TRBD1 matches at 9 bases. The trim removed 5 bases at V and 7 bases at J, leaving 5 bases unmatched. CDR3 length equals 14 residues. Germline V gene sequence: CDR1 MNHEY, CDR2 SVGAGI.

This chain connects TRBV4-3 to TRBJ2-7; TRBD1 is a possible D gene (6 bases). Germline V gene data show CDR1 as LGHNA and CDR2 as YSLEER. This CDR3 spans 16 amino acids. The germline V and J ends were trimmed by 3 bases and 4 bases, with 19 bases remaining between them. The CDR3 protein is CASSHSTRGPTYEQYF. Here the CDR3 DNA reads TGCGCCAGCAGCCACTCTACCAGGGGACCTACTTACGAGCAGTACTTC.

The J gene is TRBJ2-7, the V gene TRBV27; 10 positions agree with TRBD1. CDR3 size: 14 residues. J was trimmed by 4 bases and V by 6 bases; bases with no gene match: 6. Germline CDR1 is MNHEY and CDR2 is SMNVEV (reference sequence). CDR3 bases: TGTGCCAGCAGCTCAAGGGACAGGGGATACGAGCAGTACTTC. Its protein is CASSSRDRGYEQYF.

This clone was detected only a few times. Other nucleotide sequences from this sample produce the same CDR3. In nucleotides, the CDR3 is TGTGCCAGCAGTGCACCGGGACAGGCCTACGAGCAGTACTTC. Residues: CASSAPGQAYEQYF. This chain joins TRBV27 and TRBJ2-7, with 8 bases fitting TRBD1. The CDR3 consists of 14 residues. Germline V gives CDR1 MNHEY, CDR2 SMNVEV (reference sequence). With V trimmed by 5 bases and J by 2 bases, 5 bases remained unmatched.

The chain links TRBV5-1 to TRBJ2-7; 13 bases are shared with TRBD2. CDR1 SGHRS and CDR2 YFSETQ come from the germline V gene. V trimming: 3 bases; J trimming: 3 bases; junction bases outside the gene matches: 6. The CDR3 length is 16 residues. The CDR3 DNA reads TGCGCCAGCAGCTCTTACCGGACTAGCGGGAGCTACGAGCAGTACTTC. Residues: CASSSYRTSGSYEQYF.

The chain combines TRBV9 with TRBJ2-3, with TRBD2 matching over 8 bases. Losses at the gene ends were 0 bases for V and 1 base for J; bases not matched to a gene: 13. The germline gives CDR1 SGDLS, CDR2 YYNGEE. The CDR3 has 19 residues. The CDR3, as DNA: TGTGCCAGCAGCGTAGTTTCGGTCGGGAGGGCTGATCGCACAGATACGCAGTATTTT. As protein: CASSVVSVGRADRTDTQYF. Together with reference TRBV9 and TRBJ2-3, the CDR3 gives the full variable domain: DSGVTQTPKHLITATGQRVTLRCSPRSGDLSVYWYQQSLDQGLQFLIQYYNGEERAKGNILERFSAQQFPDLHSELNLSSLELGDSALYFCASSVVSVGRADRTDTQYFGPGTRLTVL.

The sample holds one count of this clone. This chain links TRBV18 with TRBJ1-2, with 7 bases that match TRBD1. The junction had 5 bases not matched to a gene; V was cut back by 4 bases and J by 3 bases. Germline assignment: CDR1 KGHSH and CDR2 LQKENI. This CDR3 contains 14 residues. This CDR3 is CASSRSTGDYGYTF. CDR3 nucleotide sequence: TGTGCCAGCTCACGGTCTACAGGGGACTATGGCTACACCTTC.